These 8 T cell receptor beta chains came from one sample sequenced in a study of CD8 T cells in Susac syndrome. RNA totalling about 0.45 to 1 ug underwent reverse transcription with random hexamers. In TCRdb, the immunoSEQ multiplex PCR reads were re-called with MiXCR into one record per CDR3 protein. The sample has 120,000 to 150,000 distinct CDR3 sequences; approximately 95% are singletons. The specimen was CD4+ T cells from PBMCs. The source of these receptors is a human donor with multiple sclerosis.

The V call is TRBV6-4, the J call TRBJ1-1; possible D gene TRBD1, 5 bases. The CDR3 contains 15 residues. V gave up 4 bases and J gave up 4 bases, with 16 bases separating them. Germline V gives CDR1 MRHNA, CDR2 SNTAGT. CDR3 protein: CASSAGTGGGTEAFF. The DNA for the CDR3 is TGTGCCAGCAGTGCCGGGACGGGTGGGGGCACTGAAGCTTTCTTT.

The chain recombines TRBV12-3 or TRBV12-4 with TRBJ2-3, with 7 nucleotides matching TRBD1. V lost 6 bases to trimming and J lost 0 bases; unmatched junction nucleotides: 15. The CDR3 loop spans 18 amino acids. The CDR3 bases are TGTGCCAGCAGCGGAAACATGGGGACAGTCTCTAGCACAGATACGCAGTATTTT. It is translated as CASSGNMGTVSSTDTQYF.

This chain uses TRBV29-1 with TRBJ1-2; 7 bases match TRBD1. V lost 4 bases to trimming and J lost 4 bases; unmatched junction nucleotides: 9. The CDR3 has 14 amino acids. Germline V gives CDR1 SQVTM, CDR2 ANQGSEA. This CDR3 reads CSVVEGAGGYGYTF. DNA for the CDR3: TGCAGCGTTGTAGAGGGGGCCGGTGGCTATGGCTACACCTTC. The whole variable domain, remainder taken from reference TRBV29-1 and TRBJ1-2, is SAVISQKPSRDICQRGTSLTIQCQVDSQVTMMFWYRQQPGQSLTLIATANQGSEATYESGFVIDKFPISRPNLTFSTLTVSNMSPEDSSIYLCSVVEGAGGYGYTFGSGTRLTVV.

The gene calls are TRBV20-1 and TRBJ2-2, with TRBD1 identical over 7 bases. This CDR3 has 14 residues. Unmatched junction bases numbered 4, after V lost 2 bases and J lost 4 bases. Germline V lookup: CDR1 DFQATT, CDR2 SNEGSKA (reference sequence). In DNA form, the CDR3 reads TGCAGTGCTAGACCTCCAGGGGGCACCGGGGAGCTGTTTTTT. Encoded protein: CSARPPGGTGELFF.

V is TRBV20-1 and J is TRBJ1-5; a possible D gene is TRBD1 (5 bases). Germline CDR1 DFQATT, CDR2 SNEGSKA (reference sequence). This CDR3 region has 13 residues. Between the trimmed V and J ends, which lost 2 bases and 1 base, there was a span of 6 bases. The DNA for the CDR3 is TGCAGTGCTAGACCAGGGAGCAATCAGCCCCAGCATTTT. Translation gives CSARPGSNQPQHF.

This chain uses TRBV15 with TRBJ1-1; possibly TRBD1 for D (5 bases). Germline V CDR1 and CDR2: LNHNV, YYDKDF (reference sequence). Trimming stripped 0 bases from V and 7 bases from J, with 9 bases between. The CDR3 loop spans 13 amino acids. Here the CDR3 reads CATSRDGAGEAFF. CDR3 DNA sequence: TGTGCCACCAGCAGAGACGGGGCTGGTGAAGCTTTCTTT.

The table lists this clonotype with a count of one. V gene TRBV5-1 combines with J gene TRBJ1-4, with D hard to call. V was clipped by 4 bases and J by 3 bases, with 13 bases between them. The CDR3 is 15 amino acids. In germline, CDR1 is SGHRS, CDR2 YFSETQ. In DNA, the CDR3 is TGCGCCAGCAGCGGACCGGGCCCGGCTAATGAAAAACTGTTTTTT. Translation gives CASSGPGPANEKLFF.

This chain links TRBV29-1 with TRBJ2-1, with 13 bases fitting TRBD2. This CDR3 region has 16 residues. Germline V CDR1 and CDR2: SQVTM, ANQGSEA. V lost 7 bases and J lost 7; bases outside the gene matches: 13. CDR3 nucleotide sequence: TGCAGCGCCACCTCACTAGCGGGGGGGCCTAATAATGAGCAGTTCTTC. Translating gives CSATSLAGGPNNEQFF.